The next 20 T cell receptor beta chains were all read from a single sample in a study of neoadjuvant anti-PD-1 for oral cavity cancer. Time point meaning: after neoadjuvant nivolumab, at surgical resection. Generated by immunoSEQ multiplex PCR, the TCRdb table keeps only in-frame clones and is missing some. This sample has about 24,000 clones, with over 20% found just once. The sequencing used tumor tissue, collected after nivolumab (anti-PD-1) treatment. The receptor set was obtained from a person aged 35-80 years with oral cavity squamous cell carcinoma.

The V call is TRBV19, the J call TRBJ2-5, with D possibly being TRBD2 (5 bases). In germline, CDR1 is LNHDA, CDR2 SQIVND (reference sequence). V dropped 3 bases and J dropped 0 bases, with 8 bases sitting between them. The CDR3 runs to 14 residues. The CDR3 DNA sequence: TGTGCCAGTAGTATCGGGATGCACCAAGAGACCCAGTACTTC. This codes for CASSIGMHQETQYF. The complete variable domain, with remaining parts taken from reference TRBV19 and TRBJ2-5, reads DGGITQSPKYLFRKEGQNVTLSCEQNLNHDAMYWYRQDPGQGLRLIYYSQIVNDFQKGDIAEGYSVSREKKESFPLTVTSAQKNPTAFYLCASSIGMHQETQYFGPGTRLLVL.

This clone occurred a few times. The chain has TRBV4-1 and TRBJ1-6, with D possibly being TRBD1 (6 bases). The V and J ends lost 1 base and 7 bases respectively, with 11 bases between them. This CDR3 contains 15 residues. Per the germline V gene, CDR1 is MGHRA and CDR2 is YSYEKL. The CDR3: CASSQGGGLNSPLHF. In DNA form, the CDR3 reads TGCGCCAGCAGCCAAGGGGGGGGGCTAAATTCACCCCTCCACTTT.

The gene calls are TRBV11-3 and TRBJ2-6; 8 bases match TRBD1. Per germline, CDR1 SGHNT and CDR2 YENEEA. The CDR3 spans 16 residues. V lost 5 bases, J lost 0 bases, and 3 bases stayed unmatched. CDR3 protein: CASSPGTGSGANVLTF. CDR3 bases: TGTGCCAGCAGCCCAGGGACAGGCTCTGGGGCCAACGTCCTGACTTTC.

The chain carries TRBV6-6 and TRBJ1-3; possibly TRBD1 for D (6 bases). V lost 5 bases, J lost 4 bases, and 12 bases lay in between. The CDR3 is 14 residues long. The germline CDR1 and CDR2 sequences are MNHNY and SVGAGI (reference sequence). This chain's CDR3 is CASSRQDTGNTIYF. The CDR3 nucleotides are TGTGCCAGCAGTAGACAGGATACGGGAAACACCATATATTTT.

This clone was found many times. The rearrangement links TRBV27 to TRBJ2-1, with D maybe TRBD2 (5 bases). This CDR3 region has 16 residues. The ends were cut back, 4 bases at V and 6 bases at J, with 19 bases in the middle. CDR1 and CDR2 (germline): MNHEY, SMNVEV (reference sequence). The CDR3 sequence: CASSSVPGDKGNEQFF. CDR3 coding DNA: TGTGCCAGCAGTTCTGTCCCCGGGGATAAAGGCAATGAGCAGTTCTTC.

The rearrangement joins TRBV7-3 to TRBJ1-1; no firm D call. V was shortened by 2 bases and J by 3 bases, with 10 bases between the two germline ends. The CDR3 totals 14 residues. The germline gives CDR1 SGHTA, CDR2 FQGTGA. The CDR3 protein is CASSLVHSYTEAFF. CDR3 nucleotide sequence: TGTGCCAGCAGCTTAGTGCATTCGTACACTGAAGCTTTCTTT. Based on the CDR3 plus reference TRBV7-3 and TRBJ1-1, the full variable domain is GAGVSQTPSNKVTEKGKYVELRCDPISGHTALYWYRQSLGQGPEFLIYFQGTGAADDSGLPNDRFFAVRPEGSVSTLKIQRTERGDSAVYLCASSLVHSYTEAFFGQGTRLTVV.

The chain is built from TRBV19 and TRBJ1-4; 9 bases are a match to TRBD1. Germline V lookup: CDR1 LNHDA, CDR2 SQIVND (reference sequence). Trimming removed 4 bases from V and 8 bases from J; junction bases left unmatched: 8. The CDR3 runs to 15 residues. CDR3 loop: CASSTLTGGSEKLFF. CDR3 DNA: TGTGCCAGTAGTACCTTGACAGGGGGAAGCGAAAAACTGTTTTTT.

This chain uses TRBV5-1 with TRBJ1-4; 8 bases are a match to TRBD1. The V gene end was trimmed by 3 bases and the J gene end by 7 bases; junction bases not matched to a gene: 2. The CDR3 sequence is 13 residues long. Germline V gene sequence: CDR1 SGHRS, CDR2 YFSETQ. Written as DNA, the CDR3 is TGCGCCAGCAGCTCCGGACAGGGTGAAAAACTGTTTTTT. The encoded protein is CASSSGQGEKLFF.

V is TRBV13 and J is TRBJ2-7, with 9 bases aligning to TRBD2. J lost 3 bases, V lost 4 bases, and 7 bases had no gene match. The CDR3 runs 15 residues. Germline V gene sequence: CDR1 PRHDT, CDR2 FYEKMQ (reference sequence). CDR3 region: CASSSLREGFYEQYF. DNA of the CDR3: TGTGCCAGCAGCTCTCTGCGGGAGGGCTTCTACGAGCAGTACTTC.

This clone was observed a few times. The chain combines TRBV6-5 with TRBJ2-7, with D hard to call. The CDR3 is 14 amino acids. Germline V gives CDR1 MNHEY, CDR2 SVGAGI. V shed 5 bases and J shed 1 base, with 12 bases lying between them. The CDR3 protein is CASSPGPGSYEQYF. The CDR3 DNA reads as TGTGCCAGCAGTCCGGGCCCCGGATCCTACGAGCAGTACTTC.

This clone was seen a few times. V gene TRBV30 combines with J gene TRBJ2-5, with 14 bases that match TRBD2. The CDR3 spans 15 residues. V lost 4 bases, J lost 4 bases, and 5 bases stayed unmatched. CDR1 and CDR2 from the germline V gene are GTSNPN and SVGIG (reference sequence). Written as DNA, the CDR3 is TGTGCCTGGACCTCCGGGACTAGCGGGGGAGAGACCCAGTACTTC. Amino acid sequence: CAWTSGTSGGETQYF.

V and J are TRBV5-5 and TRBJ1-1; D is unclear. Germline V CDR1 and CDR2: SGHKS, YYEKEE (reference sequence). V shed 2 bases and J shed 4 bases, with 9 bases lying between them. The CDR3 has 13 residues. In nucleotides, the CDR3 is TGTGCCAGCAGCTTTACAGAGGGCACTGAAGCTTTCTTT. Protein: CASSFTEGTEAFF.

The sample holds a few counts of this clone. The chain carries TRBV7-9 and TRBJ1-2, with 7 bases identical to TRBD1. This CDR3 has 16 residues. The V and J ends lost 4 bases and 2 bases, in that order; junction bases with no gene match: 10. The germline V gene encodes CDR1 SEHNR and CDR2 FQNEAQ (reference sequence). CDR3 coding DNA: TGTGCCAGCAGCTCACCGGCCGAGACAGGGAACTATGGCTACACCTTC. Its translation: CASSSPAETGNYGYTF.

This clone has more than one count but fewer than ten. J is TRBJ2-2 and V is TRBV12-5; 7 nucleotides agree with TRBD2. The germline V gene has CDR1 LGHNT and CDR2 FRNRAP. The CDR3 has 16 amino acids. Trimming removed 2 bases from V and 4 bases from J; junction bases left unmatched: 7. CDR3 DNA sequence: TGTGCTAGTGGTTTGACCAGCGGGATGTTCACCGGGGAGCTGTTTTTT. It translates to CASGLTSGMFTGELFF.

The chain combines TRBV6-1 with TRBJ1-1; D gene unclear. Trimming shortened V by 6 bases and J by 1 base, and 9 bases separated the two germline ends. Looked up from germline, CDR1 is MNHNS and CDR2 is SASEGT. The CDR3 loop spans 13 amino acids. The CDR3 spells CASSAIWNTEAFF. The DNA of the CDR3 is TGTGCCAGCAGCGCTATTTGGAACACTGAAGCTTTCTTT.

DNA for the CDR3: TGTGCCAGCAGCCCGGTTTGGTCCGGGGGGGAGGGGCAGACCCAGTACTTC. Encoded protein: CASSPVWSGGEGQTQYF. This chain uses TRBV5-5 with TRBJ2-5; 8 bases fit TRBD2. The J segment lost 6 bases and the V segment lost 4 bases, leaving 17 bases of the junction unmatched. From germline, CDR1 is SGHKS and CDR2 YYEKEE (reference sequence). This CDR3 contains 17 residues.

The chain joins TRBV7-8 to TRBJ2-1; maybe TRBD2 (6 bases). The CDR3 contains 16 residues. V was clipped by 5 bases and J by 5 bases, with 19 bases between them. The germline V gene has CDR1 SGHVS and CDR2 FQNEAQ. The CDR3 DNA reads TGTGCCAGCAGCCAGAGAACGGCGGGACTCAACAATGAGCAGTTCTTC. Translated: CASSQRTAGLNNEQFF.

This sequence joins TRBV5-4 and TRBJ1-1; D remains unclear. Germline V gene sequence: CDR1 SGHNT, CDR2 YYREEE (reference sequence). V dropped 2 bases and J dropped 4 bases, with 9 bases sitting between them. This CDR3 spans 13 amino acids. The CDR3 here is CASSFFPFTEAFF. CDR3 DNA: TGTGCCAGCAGCTTTTTCCCGTTCACTGAAGCTTTCTTT.

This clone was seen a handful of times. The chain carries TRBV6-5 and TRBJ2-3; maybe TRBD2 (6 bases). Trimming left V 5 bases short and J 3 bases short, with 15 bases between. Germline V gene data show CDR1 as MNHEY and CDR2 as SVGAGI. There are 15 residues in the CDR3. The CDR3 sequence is CASSPIAVGTDTQYF. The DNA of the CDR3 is TGTGCCAGCAGTCCCATAGCGGTAGGGACAGATACGCAGTATTTT.

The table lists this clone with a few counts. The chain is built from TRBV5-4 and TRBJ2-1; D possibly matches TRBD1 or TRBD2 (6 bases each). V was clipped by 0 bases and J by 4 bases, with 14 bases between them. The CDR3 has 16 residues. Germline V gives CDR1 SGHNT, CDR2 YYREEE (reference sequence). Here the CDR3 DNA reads TGTGCCAGCAGCTTGGGTTCCGGGGGCCGGTACAATGAGCAGTTCTTC. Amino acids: CASSLGSGGRYNEQFF.